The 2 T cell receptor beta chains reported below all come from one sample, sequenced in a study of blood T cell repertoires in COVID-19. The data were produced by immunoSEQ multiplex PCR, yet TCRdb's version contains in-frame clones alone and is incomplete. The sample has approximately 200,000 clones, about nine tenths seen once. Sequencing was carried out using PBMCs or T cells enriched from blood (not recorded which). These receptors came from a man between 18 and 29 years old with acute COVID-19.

CDR3 loop: CASSLTQGHTEAFF. In nucleotides, the CDR3 is TGTGCCAGCAGTTTAACCCAGGGCCACACTGAAGCTTTCTTT. The chain combines TRBV27 with TRBJ1-1; D possibly corresponds to TRBD1 (5 bases). V was pared by 2 bases and J by 3 bases, with 10 bases between. The CDR3 is made up of 14 amino acids. From germline, CDR1 is MNHEY and CDR2 SMNVEV (reference sequence).

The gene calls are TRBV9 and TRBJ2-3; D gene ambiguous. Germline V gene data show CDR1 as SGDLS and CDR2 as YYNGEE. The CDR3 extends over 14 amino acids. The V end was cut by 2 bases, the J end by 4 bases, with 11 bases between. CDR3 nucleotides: TGTGCCAGCAGCGTTGCGGATACTGCAGATACGCAGTATTTT. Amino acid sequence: CASSVADTADTQYF.